This T cell receptor beta chain stems from a study of T-cell reconstitution after alpha-beta-depleted transplantation in children (dated by TCRdb to 2016 to 2018). Notes on the research overall: Using TCR repertoire profiling, the study followed T-cell immune reconstitution in a quantitative way in children after TCRalphabeta/CD19-depleted allogeneic hematopoietic cell transplantation.

This clonotype was detected only a few times. No cognate antigen has been identified for it. Per-nucleotide qualities are absent, and no much larger clonotype sits a single base away. Library preparation used PCR. Instrument used: Illumina HiSeq 2500. Molecular barcoding was employed in the preparation of TCR libraries, with unique molecular identifiers being used to normalize TCRbeta repertoire quantification. TCRdb redid the processing of the public reads, applying fastp at Q25 and MiXCR, and retained in-frame beta chains. Rows merge per CDR3 protein into single entries with the most common DNA and genes. The sample profile shows about 270,000 distinct CDR3 sequences; about a tenth of them were found once. Over 9% of the sample lies in the top ten. CDR1 and CDR2 (MDHEN, SYDVKM) derive from the germline V gene. V loses 5 bases, J loses 0 bases, and the germline ends lie 11 bases apart. The CDR3 goes from the cysteine to the phenylalanine over 14 residues. Here the CDR3 DNA is all that survives: 42 bases in frame from base 1.

Material: PBMCs from the stem cell graft donor, obtained from the stem cell graft. In this chain, TRBV28 is recombined with TRBJ2-7; the D segment may tentatively be TRBD1 or TRBD2, each giving 5 matched bases. This sequence was found in a human donor who donated a stem cell graft to a child with SCID. The DNA sequence reads TGTGCCAGCAGTCACGGGACGGTCTCCTACGAGCAGTACTTC. It codes for CASSHGTVSYEQYF.